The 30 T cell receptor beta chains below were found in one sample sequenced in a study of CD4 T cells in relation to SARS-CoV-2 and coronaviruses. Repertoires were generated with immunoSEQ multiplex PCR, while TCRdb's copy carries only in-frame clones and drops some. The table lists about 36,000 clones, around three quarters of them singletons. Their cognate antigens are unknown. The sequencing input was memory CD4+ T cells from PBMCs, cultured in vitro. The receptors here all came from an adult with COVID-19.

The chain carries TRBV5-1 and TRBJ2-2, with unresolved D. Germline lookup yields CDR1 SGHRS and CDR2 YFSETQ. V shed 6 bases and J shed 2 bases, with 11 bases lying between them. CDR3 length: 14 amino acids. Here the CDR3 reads CASNYLANTGELFF. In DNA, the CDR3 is TGCGCCAGCAATTATCTCGCCAACACCGGGGAGCTGTTTTTT. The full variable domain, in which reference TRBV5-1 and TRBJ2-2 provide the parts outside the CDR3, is KAGVTQTPRYLIKTRGQQVTLSCSPISGHRSVSWYQQTPGQGLQFLFEYFSETQRNKGNFPGRFSGRQFSNSRSEMNVSTLELGDSALYLCASNYLANTGELFFGEGSRLTVL.

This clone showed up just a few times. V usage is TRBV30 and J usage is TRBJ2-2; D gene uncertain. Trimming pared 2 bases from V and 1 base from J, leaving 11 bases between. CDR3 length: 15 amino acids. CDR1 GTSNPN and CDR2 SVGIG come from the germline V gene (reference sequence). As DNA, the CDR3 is TGTGCCTGGAGTCTGCCGGCAGGGAACACCGGGGAGCTGTTTTTT. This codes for CAWSLPAGNTGELFF.

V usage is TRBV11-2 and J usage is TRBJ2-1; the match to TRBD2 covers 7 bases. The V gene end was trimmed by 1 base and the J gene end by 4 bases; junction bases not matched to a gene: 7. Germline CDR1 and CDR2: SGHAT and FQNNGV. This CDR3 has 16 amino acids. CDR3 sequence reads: CASSLGRASGYNEQFF. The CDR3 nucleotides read TGTGCCAGCAGCTTAGGCAGGGCTAGCGGATACAATGAGCAGTTCTTC.

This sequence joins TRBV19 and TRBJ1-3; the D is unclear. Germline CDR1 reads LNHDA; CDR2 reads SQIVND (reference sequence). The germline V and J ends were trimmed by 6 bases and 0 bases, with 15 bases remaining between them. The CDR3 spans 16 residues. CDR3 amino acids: CASRSEYSISGNTIYF. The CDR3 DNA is TGTGCCAGTAGATCCGAGTACAGCATCTCTGGAAACACCATATATTTT.

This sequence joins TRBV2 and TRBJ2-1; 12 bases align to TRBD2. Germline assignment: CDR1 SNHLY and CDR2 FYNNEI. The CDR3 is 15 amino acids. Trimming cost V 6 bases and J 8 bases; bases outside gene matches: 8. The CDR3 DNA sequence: TGTGCCAGCAGGGAACTAGCGGGAGGAGGCGATGAGCAGTTCTTC. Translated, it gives CASRELAGGGDEQFF.

CDR3 amino acids: CASSLKGLLAEPTGELFF. CDR3 DNA sequence: TGTGCCAGCAGCCTCAAAGGGCTTCTGGCTGAGCCCACCGGGGAGCTGTTTTTT. The rearrangement joins TRBV3-1 (or the pseudogene TRBV3-2) to TRBJ2-2; unclear D gene. The CDR3 sequence is 18 residues long. Germline V lookup: CDR1 LGHDT, CDR2 YNNKEL (reference sequence). Trimming pared 4 bases from V and 4 bases from J, leaving 22 bases between.

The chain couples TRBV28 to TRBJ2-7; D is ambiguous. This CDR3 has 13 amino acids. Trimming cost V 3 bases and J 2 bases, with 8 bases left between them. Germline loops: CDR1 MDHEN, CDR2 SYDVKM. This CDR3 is CASSFNSPYEQYF. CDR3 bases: TGTGCCAGCAGTTTCAACAGTCCCTACGAGCAGTACTTC.

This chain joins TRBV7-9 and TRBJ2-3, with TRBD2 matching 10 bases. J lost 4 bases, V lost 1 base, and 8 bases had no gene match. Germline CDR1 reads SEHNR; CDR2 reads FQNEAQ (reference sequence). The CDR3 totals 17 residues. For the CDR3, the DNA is TGTGCCAGCAGCTTAGGGACTAGCGGTTGGGAGGCAGATACGCAGTATTTT. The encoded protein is CASSLGTSGWEADTQYF.

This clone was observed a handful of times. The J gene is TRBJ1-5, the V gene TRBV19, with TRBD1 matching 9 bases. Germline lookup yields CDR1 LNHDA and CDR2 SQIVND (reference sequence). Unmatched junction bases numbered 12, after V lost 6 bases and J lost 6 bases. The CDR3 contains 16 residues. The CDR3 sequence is CASSLQTGGAGQPQHF. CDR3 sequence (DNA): TGTGCCAGTAGCCTGCAAACAGGGGGCGCGGGTCAGCCCCAGCATTTT.

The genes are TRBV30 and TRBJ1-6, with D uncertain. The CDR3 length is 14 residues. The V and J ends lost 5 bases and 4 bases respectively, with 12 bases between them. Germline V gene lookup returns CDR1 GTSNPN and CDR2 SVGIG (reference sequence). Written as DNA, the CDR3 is TGTGCCTGGCAGTTCGACTTATATAATTCACCCCTCCACTTT. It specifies CAWQFDLYNSPLHF.

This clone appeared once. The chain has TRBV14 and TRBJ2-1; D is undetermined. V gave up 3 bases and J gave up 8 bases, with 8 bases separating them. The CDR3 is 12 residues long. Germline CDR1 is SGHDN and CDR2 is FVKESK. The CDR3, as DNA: TGTGCCAGCAGCCACGGCTCGGATGAGCAGTTCTTC. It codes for CASSHGSDEQFF.

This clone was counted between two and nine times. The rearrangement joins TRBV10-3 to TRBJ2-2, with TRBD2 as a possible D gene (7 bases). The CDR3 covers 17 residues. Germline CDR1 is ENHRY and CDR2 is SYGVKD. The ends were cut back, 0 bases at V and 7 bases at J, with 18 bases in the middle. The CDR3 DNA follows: TGTGCCATCAGTGAGTCATCGGGGGGCAGGGATGGCGGGGAGCTGTTTTTT. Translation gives CAISESSGGRDGGELFF.

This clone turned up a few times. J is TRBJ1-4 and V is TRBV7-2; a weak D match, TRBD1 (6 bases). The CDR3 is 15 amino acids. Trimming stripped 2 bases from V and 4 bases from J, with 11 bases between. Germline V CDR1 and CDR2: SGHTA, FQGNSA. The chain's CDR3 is CASSLRGMGNEKLFF. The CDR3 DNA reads TGTGCCAGCAGCTTAAGGGGGATGGGTAATGAAAAACTGTTTTTT.

The CDR3 DNA reads as TGTGCCAGCAGTTTAGTCGGACAGGGCGAAGAGCCCCAGCATTTT. As protein: CASSLVGQGEEPQHF. The chain combines TRBV27 with TRBJ1-5; TRBD1 agrees at 8 bases. V shed 2 bases and J 8 bases; nucleotides not matched to a gene: 8. The CDR3 spans 15 residues. Germline V gives CDR1 MNHEY, CDR2 SMNVEV (reference sequence).

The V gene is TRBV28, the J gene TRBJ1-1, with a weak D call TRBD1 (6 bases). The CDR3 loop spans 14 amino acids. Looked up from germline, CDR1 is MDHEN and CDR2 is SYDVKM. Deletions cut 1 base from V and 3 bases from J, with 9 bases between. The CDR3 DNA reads TGTGCCAGCAGTTTATTAGGGGGGTACACTGAAGCTTTCTTT. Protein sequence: CASSLLGGYTEAFF.

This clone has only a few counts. The CDR3 region has the DNA TGTGCCAGCAGTGGGACAGGGGACGCGAACACCGGGGAGCTGTTTTTT. It specifies CASSGTGDANTGELFF. This chain joins TRBV6-1 and TRBJ2-2; 9 nucleotides align to TRBD1. The CDR3 loop spans 16 amino acids. Germline V lookup: CDR1 MNHNS, CDR2 SASEGT. V was clipped by 4 bases and J by 0 bases; unmatched bases: 3.

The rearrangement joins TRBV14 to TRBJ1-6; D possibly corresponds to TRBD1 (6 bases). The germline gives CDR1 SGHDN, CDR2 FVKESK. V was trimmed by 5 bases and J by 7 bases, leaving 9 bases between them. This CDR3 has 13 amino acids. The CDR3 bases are TGTGCCAGCAGCGGACAGCCGAATTCACCCCTCCACTTT. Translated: CASSGQPNSPLHF.

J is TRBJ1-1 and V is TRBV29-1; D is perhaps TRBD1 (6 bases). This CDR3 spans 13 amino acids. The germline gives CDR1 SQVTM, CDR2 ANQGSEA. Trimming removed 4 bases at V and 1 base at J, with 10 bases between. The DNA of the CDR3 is TGCAGCGTTGCGGACAGCAAGAACACTGAAGCTTTCTTT. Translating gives CSVADSKNTEAFF.

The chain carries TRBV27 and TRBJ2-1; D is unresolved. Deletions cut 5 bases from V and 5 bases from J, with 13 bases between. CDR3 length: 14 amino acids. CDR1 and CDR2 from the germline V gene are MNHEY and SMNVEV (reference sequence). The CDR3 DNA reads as TGTGCCAGCAGTAAGGACCTCAGAGACAATGAGCAGTTCTTC. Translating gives CASSKDLRDNEQFF.

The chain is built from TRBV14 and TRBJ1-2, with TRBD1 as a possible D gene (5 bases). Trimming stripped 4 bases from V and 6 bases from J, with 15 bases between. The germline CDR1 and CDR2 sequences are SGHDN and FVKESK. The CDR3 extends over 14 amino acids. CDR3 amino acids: CASSRIRGRDGYTF. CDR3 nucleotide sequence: TGTGCCAGCAGCCGTATCCGGGGACGGGATGGCTACACCTTC.

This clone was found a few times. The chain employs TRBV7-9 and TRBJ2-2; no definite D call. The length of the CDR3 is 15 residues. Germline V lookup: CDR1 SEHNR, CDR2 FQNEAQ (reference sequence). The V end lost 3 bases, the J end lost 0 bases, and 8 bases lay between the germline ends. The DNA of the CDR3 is TGTGCCAGCAGCTTCTCCCGTGCGAACACCGGGGAGCTGTTTTTT. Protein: CASSFSRANTGELFF.

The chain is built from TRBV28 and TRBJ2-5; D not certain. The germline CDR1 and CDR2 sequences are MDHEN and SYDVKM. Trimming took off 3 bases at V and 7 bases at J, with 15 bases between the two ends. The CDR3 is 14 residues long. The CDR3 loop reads CASSLLTPRGTQYF. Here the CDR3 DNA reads TGTGCCAGCAGTTTGTTAACGCCCCGAGGGACCCAGTACTTC.

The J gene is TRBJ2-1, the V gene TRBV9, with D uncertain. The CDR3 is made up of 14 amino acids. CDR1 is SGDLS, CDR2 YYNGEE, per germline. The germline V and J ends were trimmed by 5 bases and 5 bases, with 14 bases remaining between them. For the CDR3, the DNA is TGTGCCAGCAGTCCTCCTAGAGACGACAATGAGCAGTTCTTC. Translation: CASSPPRDDNEQFF.

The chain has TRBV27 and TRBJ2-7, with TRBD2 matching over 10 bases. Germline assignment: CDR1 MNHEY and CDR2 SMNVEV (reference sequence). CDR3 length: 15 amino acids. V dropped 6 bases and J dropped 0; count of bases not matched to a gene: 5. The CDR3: CASSVLAGSSYEQYF. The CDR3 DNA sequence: TGTGCCAGCAGCGTACTAGCGGGATCCTCCTACGAGCAGTACTTC.

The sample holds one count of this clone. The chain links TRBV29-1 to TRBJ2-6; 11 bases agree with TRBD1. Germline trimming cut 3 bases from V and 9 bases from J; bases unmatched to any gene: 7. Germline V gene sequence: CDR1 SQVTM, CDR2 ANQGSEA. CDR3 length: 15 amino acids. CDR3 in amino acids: CSVELADRGLNVLTF. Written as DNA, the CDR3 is TGCAGCGTTGAGCTAGCGGACAGGGGGCTCAACGTCCTGACTTTC.

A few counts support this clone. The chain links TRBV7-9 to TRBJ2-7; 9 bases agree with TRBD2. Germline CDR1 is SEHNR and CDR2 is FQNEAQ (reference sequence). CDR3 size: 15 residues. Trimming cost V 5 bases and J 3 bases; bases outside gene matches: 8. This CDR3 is CASSKIAGELYEQYF. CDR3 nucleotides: TGTGCCAGCAGCAAAATAGCGGGAGAACTCTACGAGCAGTACTTC.

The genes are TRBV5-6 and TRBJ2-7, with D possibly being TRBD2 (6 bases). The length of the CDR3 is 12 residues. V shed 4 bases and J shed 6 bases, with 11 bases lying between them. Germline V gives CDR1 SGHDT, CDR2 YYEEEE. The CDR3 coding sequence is TGTGCCAGCAGCCGTTCCGGGGGCGAGCAGTACTTC. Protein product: CASSRSGGEQYF.

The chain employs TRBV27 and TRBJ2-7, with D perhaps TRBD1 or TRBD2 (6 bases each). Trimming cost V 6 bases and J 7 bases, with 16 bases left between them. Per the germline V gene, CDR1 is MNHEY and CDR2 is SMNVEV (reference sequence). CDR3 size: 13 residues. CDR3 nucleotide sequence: TGTGCCAGCAGCCTCCGGGGGCTAGGGGAGCAGTACTTC. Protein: CASSLRGLGEQYF.

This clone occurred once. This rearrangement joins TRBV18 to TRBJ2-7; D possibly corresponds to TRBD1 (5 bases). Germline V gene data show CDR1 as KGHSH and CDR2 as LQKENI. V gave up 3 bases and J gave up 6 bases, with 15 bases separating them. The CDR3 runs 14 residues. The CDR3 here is CASSPSRQGTEQYF. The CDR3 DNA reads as TGTGCCAGCTCACCTTCCAGGCAGGGTACCGAGCAGTACTTC.

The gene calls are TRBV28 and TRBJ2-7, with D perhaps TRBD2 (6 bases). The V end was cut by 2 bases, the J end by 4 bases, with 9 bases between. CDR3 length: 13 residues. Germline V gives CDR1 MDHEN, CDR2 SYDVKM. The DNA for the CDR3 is TGTGCCAGCAGTTTAGCGGGAACATACGAGCAGTACTTC. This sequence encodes CASSLAGTYEQYF.